This TCR beta chain was documented in a study of circulating and synovial CD4+ cells in juvenile arthritis. The germline gives CDR1 MDHEN, CDR2 SYDVKM. V dropped 5 bases and J dropped 7 bases, with 13 bases sitting between them. This CDR3 has 13 residues. Clones were sequenced by immunoSEQ multiplex PCR, and TCRdb holds only the in-frame ones, with some missing. The sample has around 31,000 clones, 95% seen once; the top ten hold roughly 0.2%. Sequenced input: CD4+ T cells from blood. The V gene is TRBV28, the J gene TRBJ2-3; D is perhaps TRBD2 (5 bases). The receptor comes from a human donor with juvenile idiopathic arthritis. The CDR3 DNA is TGTGCCAGCAGTGCACCCGGGATTAATACGCAGTATTTT. This encodes CASSAPGINTQYF.